This TCR beta chain was sequenced during a study of shared clonotypes between healthy human individuals. From CD4+ cells came CD45RA+ naive and CD45RA-negative memory subsets. Study observations and caveats: Few donors limited the genetic and exposure-history diversity represented.

Using immunoSEQ multiplex PCR, the repertoire was profiled, and TCRdb retains in-frame clones only, with some absent. The sample contains 2.3 million or so clones, approximately 93% of which appear only once. For this clone: Its antigen is as yet unknown.

Material for sequencing was naive CD4+ T cells from PBMCs. Subset described: CD45RA+ positively selected. This sequence was found in a man aged 18 to 29 in good health. Some clones in this sample may be carry-over from other donors' samples.

CDR3 protein: CASRPAPDYGYTF. CDR3 DNA sequence: TGTGCCAGCAGGCCCGCCCCCGACTATGGCTACACCTTC. V and J are TRBV28 and TRBJ1-2; the D is unclear. The germline gives CDR1 MDHEN, CDR2 SYDVKM. The CDR3 loop spans 13 amino acids. Between the trimmed V and J ends, which lost 6 bases and 3 bases, there was a span of 11 bases.